The 16 T cell receptor beta chains below come from one sample, sequenced in a study of Tregs in tolerant kidney transplant recipients. Recipients received nonmyeloablative bone marrow transplants from related graft donors, with transient mixed chimerism. Here immunoSEQ multiplex PCR was the method, and the copy in TCRdb shows in-frame clones only, minus some. The sample lists around 50,000 clones; about 90% were seen once. Sample: CD8+ T cells from blood (PBMCs), taken 24 months after the transplant. The receptors derive from a human patient who received a combined kidney and bone marrow transplant. Some T cells may be graft donor cells.

The chain combines TRBV9 with TRBJ2-2; possible D gene TRBD2, 8 bases. CDR3 length equals 16 residues. Germline assignment: CDR1 SGDLS and CDR2 YYNGEE. V lost 4 bases and J 6 bases, leaving 19 bases between the germline ends. CDR3 amino acids: CASSHGRDSPAGELFF. The DNA of the CDR3 is TGTGCCAGCAGCCACGGGAGGGACAGCCCTGCCGGGGAGCTGTTTTTT.

The chain uses TRBV7-2 and TRBJ2-7, with 8 bases lining up with TRBD1. Germline CDR1 is SGHTA and CDR2 is FQGNSA. The CDR3 length is 14 residues. V was clipped by 3 bases and J by 4 bases; unmatched bases: 5. The CDR3 DNA is TGTGCCAGCAGCTTCGGAGGACAGGGTTACGAGCAGTACTTC. Protein sequence: CASSFGGQGYEQYF.

CDR3 nucleotides: TGTGCCAGCAGCTTAGGGGGACAGAACTATGGCTACACCTTC. Protein product: CASSLGGQNYGYTF. The J gene is TRBJ1-2, the V gene TRBV7-9, with 7 bases matching TRBD1. The CDR3 extends over 14 amino acids. Germline V gives CDR1 SEHNR, CDR2 FQNEAQ (reference sequence). Trimming cost V 1 base and J 2 bases; bases outside gene matches: 1.

The chain combines TRBV7-8 with TRBJ2-7; 9 bases are shared with TRBD1. V lost 5 bases, J lost 3 bases, and 8 bases stayed unmatched. Germline CDR1 is SGHVS and CDR2 is FQNEAQ. The CDR3 length is 15 residues. The CDR3: CASSDPGQGIYEQYF. CDR3 nucleotide sequence: TGTGCCAGCAGCGATCCGGGACAGGGAATCTACGAGCAGTACTTC.

J is TRBJ2-7 and V is TRBV19, with D possibly TRBD2 on 5 matching bases. CDR3 length: 14 amino acids. The V and J ends lost 3 bases and 3 bases respectively, with 12 bases between them. Germline CDR1 and CDR2: LNHDA and SQIVND (reference sequence). CDR3 sequence: CASSIGGSNYEQYF. CDR3 DNA sequence: TGTGCCAGTAGTATCGGAGGCAGTAACTACGAGCAGTACTTC.

Concerning this clone itself: This CDR3 is also generated by other DNA sequences in the sample. The chain joins TRBV5-6 to TRBJ2-7; no clear D gene. The V and J ends lost 2 bases and 0 bases respectively, with 9 bases between them. CDR3 length equals 14 residues. CDR1 and CDR2 (germline): SGHDT, YYEEEE. This CDR3 reads CASSFSFDSYEQYF. As DNA, the CDR3 is TGTGCCAGCAGCTTTAGTTTTGACTCCTACGAGCAGTACTTC.

This chain connects TRBV10-1 to TRBJ2-7, with D tentatively TRBD2 (5 bases). Trimming took off 4 bases at V and 3 bases at J, with 7 bases between the two ends. CDR1 is WNHNN, CDR2 SYGVQD, per germline (reference sequence). CDR3 length: 12 amino acids. The CDR3 nucleotides are TGCGCCAGCAGTGGGAGGAGCTACGAGCAGTACTTC. Protein: CASSGRSYEQYF.

This chain uses TRBV9 with TRBJ2-7; possibly TRBD1 for D (8 bases). The CDR3 has 15 amino acids. Germline V gene sequence: CDR1 SGDLS, CDR2 YYNGEE. The V gene lost 0 bases and the J gene lost 5 bases, with 15 bases spanning the gap. As DNA, the CDR3 is TGTGCCAGCAGCGTAGCTGGAACAGGGGGGGACGAGCAGTACTTC. It translates to CASSVAGTGGDEQYF.

The chain uses TRBV13 and TRBJ2-7; 8 bases match TRBD1. J was trimmed by 6 bases and V by 3 bases; bases with no gene match: 7. The V gene's germline CDR1 is PRHDT and CDR2 FYEKMQ (reference sequence). This CDR3 has 14 amino acids. In nucleotides, the CDR3 is TGTGCCAGCAGCTTCGGGCAGGGGGCCCTCGAGCAGTACTTC. Protein: CASSFGQGALEQYF.

J is TRBJ2-5 and V is TRBV15; 8 positions agree with TRBD1. This CDR3 spans 15 amino acids. V shed 1 base, J shed 5 bases, and the junction held 6 bases outside the gene matches. Per germline, CDR1 LNHNV and CDR2 YYDKDF (reference sequence). The CDR3 spells CATSRGPGGGETQYF. The CDR3 DNA follows: TGTGCCACCAGCAGAGGCCCAGGGGGCGGTGAGACCCAGTACTTC.

V usage is TRBV4-2 and J usage is TRBJ1-4, with 7 bases lining up with TRBD1. Germline values: CDR1 LGHNA, CDR2 YNFKEQ. The CDR3 is 14 residues long. The ends lost 1 base at V and 8 bases at J; junction bases unmatched: 4. The CDR3 is CASSQGGQLEKLFF. The CDR3 nucleotides read TGTGCCAGCAGCCAAGGGGGACAGCTCGAAAAACTGTTTTTT.

This chain joins TRBV6-6 and TRBJ2-3, with TRBD2 matching over 7 bases. The J segment lost 7 bases and the V segment lost 4 bases, leaving 11 bases of the junction unmatched. The CDR3 is 15 residues long. Looked up from germline, CDR1 is MNHNY and CDR2 is SVGAGI (reference sequence). CDR3 protein: CASSSPGLLFNTQYF. Written as DNA, the CDR3 is TGTGCCAGCAGTTCCCCGGGACTACTTTTCAATACGCAGTATTTT.

This rearrangement joins TRBV4-1 to TRBJ1-3, with 8 bases lining up with TRBD1. Unmatched junction bases numbered 5, after V lost 1 base and J lost 0 bases. CDR1 is MGHRA, CDR2 YSYEKL, per germline. CDR3 length: 17 residues. Here the CDR3 DNA reads TGCGCCAGCAGCCAAGCGAGGACAGGGCTCTCTGGAAACACCATATATTTT. Residues: CASSQARTGLSGNTIYF.

Concerning this clone: The same CDR3 arises from other DNA sequences in this sample as well. The CDR3 here is CASSLVRDSNSPLHF. In nucleotides, the CDR3 is TGTGCCAGCAGCCTCGTAAGGGACTCTAATTCACCCCTCCACTTT. The V call is TRBV11-1, the J call TRBJ1-6, with D perhaps TRBD1 (5 bases). Germline CDR1 SGHAT, CDR2 FQDESV (reference sequence). V gave up 5 bases and J gave up 6 bases, with 14 bases separating them. This CDR3 has 15 amino acids.

The rearrangement uses TRBV19 and TRBJ1-2; D is unclear. Trimming removed 0 bases at V and 3 bases at J, with 14 bases between. The length of the CDR3 is 16 residues. CDR1 and CDR2 from the germline V gene are LNHDA and SQIVND (reference sequence). CDR3 sequence reads: CASSIDGISPHYGYTF. The CDR3 nucleotides read TGTGCCAGTAGTATAGACGGGATATCGCCCCACTATGGCTACACCTTC.

This chain uses TRBV30 with TRBJ1-3; D is ambiguous. CDR3 length equals 13 residues. With 4 bases removed from V and 2 bases from J, the gap between germline ends came to 9 bases. The V gene's germline CDR1 is GTSNPN and CDR2 SVGIG (reference sequence). The CDR3 protein is CAWTLLPGNTIYF. For the CDR3, the DNA is TGTGCCTGGACCCTACTCCCTGGAAACACCATATATTTT.